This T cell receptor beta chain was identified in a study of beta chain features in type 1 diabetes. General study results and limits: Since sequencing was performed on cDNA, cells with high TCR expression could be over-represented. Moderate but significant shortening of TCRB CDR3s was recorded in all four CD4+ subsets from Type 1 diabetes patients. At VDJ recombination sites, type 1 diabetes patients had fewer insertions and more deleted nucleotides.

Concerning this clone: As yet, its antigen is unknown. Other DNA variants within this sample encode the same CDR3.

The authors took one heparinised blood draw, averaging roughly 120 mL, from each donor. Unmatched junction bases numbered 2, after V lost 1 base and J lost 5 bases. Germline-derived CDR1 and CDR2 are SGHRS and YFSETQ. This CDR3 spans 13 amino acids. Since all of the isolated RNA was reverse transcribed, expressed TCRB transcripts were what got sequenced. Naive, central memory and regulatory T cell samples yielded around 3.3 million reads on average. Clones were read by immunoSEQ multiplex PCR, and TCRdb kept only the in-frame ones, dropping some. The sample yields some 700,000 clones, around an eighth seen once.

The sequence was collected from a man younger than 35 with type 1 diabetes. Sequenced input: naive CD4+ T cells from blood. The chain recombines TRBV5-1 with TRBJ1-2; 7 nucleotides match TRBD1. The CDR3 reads CASSLTGEYGYTF. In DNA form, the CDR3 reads TGCGCCAGCAGCTTGACAGGGGAATATGGCTACACCTTC.